The 30 T cell receptor beta chains in this list originate from one sample, sequenced in a study of blood T cell repertoires in COVID-19. Here immunoSEQ multiplex PCR was the method, and the copy in TCRdb shows in-frame clones only, minus some. The sample lists roughly 310,000 clones, roughly nine tenths occurring once. Sequencing was performed on peripheral blood. The origin of the receptors is a woman under 40 with COVID-19, enrolled during active disease.

This chain joins TRBV4-2 and TRBJ1-2, with D unresolved. CDR3 length: 14 residues. The V gene lost 0 bases and the J gene lost 8 bases, with 13 bases spanning the gap. Germline CDR1 LGHNA, CDR2 YNFKEQ. The CDR3 sequence: CASSQDKDNRGYTF. In DNA form, the CDR3 reads TGTGCCAGCAGCCAAGATAAAGACAATAGGGGCTACACCTTC.

This sequence joins TRBV5-5 and TRBJ1-3; 7 nucleotides match TRBD1. V was pared by 2 bases and J by 3 bases, with 8 bases of the junction left unmatched. Germline assignment: CDR1 SGHKS and CDR2 YYEKEE (reference sequence). The CDR3 sequence is 16 residues long. DNA for the CDR3: TGTGCCAGCAGCTTCATAAGGCAGGGGGTTGGAAACACCATATATTTT. It translates to CASSFIRQGVGNTIYF. Full variable domain (missing parts from reference TRBV5-5 and TRBJ1-3): DAGVTQSPTHLIKTRGQQVTLRCSPISGHKSVSWYQQVLGQGPQFIFQYYEKEERGRGNFPDRFSARQFPNYSSELNVNALLLGDSALYLCASSFIRQGVGNTIYFGEGSWLTVV.

This clone was observed a single time. The rearrangement joins TRBV7-3 to TRBJ2-1; D is possibly TRBD2 (6 bases). V lost 1 base, J lost 6 bases, and 10 bases lay in between. CDR3 size: 14 residues. CDR1 and CDR2 (germline): SGHTA, FQGTGA. CDR3 protein: CASSLSGAPNEQFF. Written as DNA, the CDR3 is TGTGCCAGCAGCTTAAGCGGGGCTCCCAATGAGCAGTTCTTC.

The genes are TRBV28 and TRBJ2-1; D possibly corresponds to TRBD2 (6 bases). CDR1 and CDR2 from the germline V gene are MDHEN and SYDVKM. V was cut by 3 bases and J by 3 bases, with 9 bases left in between. The CDR3 loop spans 14 amino acids. The CDR3 reads CASSLGDFYNEQFF. CDR3 in DNA: TGTGCCAGCAGTTTGGGGGACTTCTACAATGAGCAGTTCTTC.

This clone was found once. Distinct nucleotide sequences in the sample also encode this CDR3. The genes are TRBV6-5 and TRBJ1-6; 9 positions agree with TRBD1. Germline values: CDR1 MNHEY, CDR2 SVGAGI. The CDR3 totals 14 residues. Unmatched junction bases numbered 6, after V lost 6 bases and J lost 9 bases. The CDR3 here is CASSPGQGVSPLHF. Here the CDR3 DNA reads TGTGCCAGCAGCCCGGGACAGGGAGTTTCACCCCTCCACTTT.

This chain connects TRBV28 to TRBJ1-1; D call uncertain. The CDR3 length is 14 residues. Germline-derived CDR1 and CDR2 are MDHEN and SYDVKM. Between the trimmed V and J ends, which lost 2 bases and 4 bases, there was a span of 11 bases. The CDR3 bases are TGTGCCAGCAGTTTAATATCAGGCCCCACTGAAGCTTTCTTT. Translation: CASSLISGPTEAFF.

The CDR3 protein is CASSLGGQDYGYTF. Here the CDR3 DNA reads TGTGCCAGCAGCTTGGGTGGGCAGGACTATGGCTACACCTTC. The gene calls are TRBV5-8 and TRBJ1-2; D ambiguous. The CDR3 has 14 amino acids. The germline gives CDR1 SGHTS, CDR2 YDEGEE. V was shortened by 0 bases and J by 3 bases, with 9 bases between the two germline ends.

CDR3 sequence (DNA): TGTGCCAGCAGTGGGACAGAGGGCCAGCCCCAGCATTTT. Amino acid sequence: CASSGTEGQPQHF. This sequence joins TRBV12-3 or TRBV12-4 and TRBJ1-5; 7 positions match TRBD1. V gave up 5 bases and J gave up 7 bases; unmatched junction bases: 5. The CDR3 consists of 13 residues.

The chain links TRBV5-6 to TRBJ1-1; maybe TRBD1 (6 bases). V was pared by 4 bases and J by 4 bases, with 17 bases between. CDR3 length: 15 residues. CDR1 and CDR2 from the germline V gene are SGHDT and YYEEEE. The CDR3 sequence: CASSALTGGGTEAFF. As DNA, the CDR3 is TGTGCCAGCAGCGCCTTGACAGGCGGGGGCACTGAAGCTTTCTTT.

This clone has only a few counts. The chain uses TRBV19 and TRBJ1-5; TRBD1 is a possible D gene (6 bases). From germline, CDR1 is LNHDA and CDR2 SQIVND (reference sequence). V lost 8 bases to trimming and J lost 3 bases, with 11 bases between them. This CDR3 comprises 13 residues. The chain's CDR3 is CASGRQANQPQHF. CDR3 DNA sequence: TGTGCCAGTGGAAGACAGGCCAATCAGCCCCAGCATTTT. The variable domain in full, completed from reference TRBV19 and TRBJ1-5, reads DGGITQSPKYLFRKEGQNVTLSCEQNLNHDAMYWYRQDPGQGLRLIYYSQIVNDFQKGDIAEGYSVSREKKESFPLTVTSAQKNPTAFYLCASGRQANQPQHFGDGTRLSIL.

The chain carries TRBV2 and TRBJ1-1, with a tentative D call TRBD1 (5 bases). The CDR3 is made up of 14 amino acids. The germline CDR1 and CDR2 sequences are SNHLY and FYNNEI. V lost 3 bases and J lost 3, with 11 bases in between. The CDR3 here is CASSDQGGDTEAFF. The CDR3 DNA sequence: TGTGCCAGCAGTGACCAGGGCGGGGACACTGAAGCTTTCTTT.

The J gene is TRBJ2-1, the V gene TRBV7-2; 9 bases are shared with TRBD1. With 4 bases clipped from V and 3 bases from J, the junction kept 7 bases outside the gene matches. This CDR3 contains 16 residues. Germline CDR1 SGHTA, CDR2 FQGNSA. CDR3 coding DNA: TGTGCCAGCAGCTCCGTCGGGACAGGGTTCTACAATGAGCAGTTCTTC. Translated: CASSSVGTGFYNEQFF.

The chain carries TRBV9 and TRBJ2-5, with TRBD2 identical over 10 bases. Trimming at V came to 4 bases and at J to 4 bases, leaving 4 bases not matched to a gene. The CDR3 contains 14 residues. Germline assignment: CDR1 SGDLS and CDR2 YYNGEE. For the CDR3, the DNA is TGTGCCAGCAGCACCACTAGCGGGATAGAGACCCAGTACTTC. This sequence encodes CASSTTSGIETQYF.

The chain joins TRBV5-6 to TRBJ2-7; 9 positions agree with TRBD2. The CDR3 contains 17 residues. The V segment lost 0 bases and the J segment 1 base; nucleotides outside the gene matches: 8. Germline V gene sequence: CDR1 SGHDT, CDR2 YYEEEE. The CDR3 protein is CASSLVFGGRVSYEQYF. The CDR3 nucleotides are TGTGCCAGCAGCTTGGTGTTCGGCGGGAGGGTTTCCTACGAGCAGTACTTC.

The rearrangement uses TRBV3-1 (or the pseudogene TRBV3-2) and TRBJ1-2; D may be TRBD1 (6 bases). The CDR3 consists of 15 residues. V gave up 0 bases and J gave up 8 bases, with 16 bases separating them. The germline gives CDR1 LGHDT, CDR2 YNNKEL (reference sequence). In DNA form, the CDR3 reads TGTGCCAGCAGCCAAGATCGATCCGGGGACAAGGGCTACACCTTC. This encodes CASSQDRSGDKGYTF.

V and J are TRBV6-6 and TRBJ1-2, with 7 bases fitting TRBD1. The V gene's germline CDR1 is MNHNY and CDR2 SVGAGI (reference sequence). This CDR3 has 12 amino acids. The V and J ends lost 7 bases and 3 bases, in that order; junction bases with no gene match: 2. The CDR3 DNA reads as TGTGCCAGCACCGACAGGGACTATGGCTACACCTTC. This sequence encodes CASTDRDYGYTF.

The rearrangement links TRBV5-1 to TRBJ1-1, with TRBD1 identical over 9 bases. CDR3 length equals 17 residues. J was trimmed by 1 base and V by 7 bases; bases with no gene match: 14. Germline lookup yields CDR1 SGHRS and CDR2 YFSETQ. The CDR3 DNA sequence: TGCGCCAGCGGACTAAGAAGCACGGGACAGGGGAACACTGAAGCTTTCTTT. It codes for CASGLRSTGQGNTEAFF.

The gene calls are TRBV7-3 and TRBJ2-1; TRBD2 agrees at 8 bases. Per germline, CDR1 SGHTA and CDR2 FQGTGA. J was trimmed by 7 bases and V by 4 bases; bases with no gene match: 6. The CDR3 extends over 14 amino acids. CDR3 bases: TGTGCCAGCAGCTCCGGACTAGCCCCTAATGAGCAGTTCTTC. It encodes CASSSGLAPNEQFF. The complete variable domain, with remaining parts taken from reference TRBV7-3 and TRBJ2-1, reads GAGVSQTPSNKVTEKGKYVELRCDPISGHTALYWYRQSLGQGPEFLIYFQGTGAADDSGLPNDRFFAVRPEGSVSTLKIQRTERGDSAVYLCASSSGLAPNEQFFGPGTRLTVL.

This chain uses TRBV13 with TRBJ2-1, with 7 bases lining up with TRBD2. Trimming removed 5 bases from V and 2 bases from J; junction bases left unmatched: 9. The germline CDR1 and CDR2 sequences are PRHDT and FYEKMQ (reference sequence). The CDR3 runs to 16 residues. The CDR3 region is CASSLLTSAAYNEQFF. The CDR3 bases are TGTGCCAGCAGCCTTCTTACTAGCGCCGCCTACAATGAGCAGTTCTTC.

This rearrangement joins TRBV29-1 to TRBJ2-3; 14 bases align to TRBD2. V lost 6 bases, J lost 8 bases, and 13 bases stayed unmatched. The CDR3 totals 16 residues. The germline gives CDR1 SQVTM, CDR2 ANQGSEA. CDR3 loop: CSVDHRLAGGVGTQYF. DNA for the CDR3: TGCAGCGTGGACCATAGACTAGCGGGAGGGGTGGGTACGCAGTATTTT.

The chain is built from TRBV7-7 and TRBJ2-5, with a weak D call TRBD2 (6 bases). The V gene lost 1 base and the J gene lost 5 bases, with 14 bases spanning the gap. This CDR3 is built from 15 residues. Germline CDR1 is SSHAT and CDR2 is FNYEAQ (reference sequence). Here the CDR3 reads CASSLGGTSKETQYF. In nucleotides, the CDR3 is TGTGCCAGCAGCTTAGGAGGGACTTCCAAGGAGACCCAGTACTTC.

This chain connects TRBV6-6 to TRBJ1-1; 9 nucleotides agree with TRBD1. V shed 4 bases and J 1 base; nucleotides not matched to a gene: 4. The CDR3 extends over 15 amino acids. The germline CDR1 and CDR2 sequences are MNHNY and SVGAGI (reference sequence). CDR3 region: CASSSRDRANTEAFF. The CDR3 DNA sequence: TGTGCCAGCAGTTCCCGGGACAGGGCGAACACTGAAGCTTTCTTT.

The chain combines TRBV2 with TRBJ2-1; the match to TRBD2 covers 7 bases. Germline CDR1 is SNHLY and CDR2 is FYNNEI. The length of the CDR3 is 13 residues. V shed 7 bases and J 6 bases; nucleotides not matched to a gene: 6. This CDR3 is CASNTGGTNEQFF. CDR3 nucleotide sequence: TGTGCCAGCAACACGGGAGGTACCAATGAGCAGTTCTTC.

This chain uses TRBV5-1 with TRBJ2-7, with TRBD2 as a possible D gene (5 bases). CDR3 length equals 14 residues. V was shortened by 3 bases and J by 1 base, with 11 bases between the two germline ends. Germline V gene sequence: CDR1 SGHRS, CDR2 YFSETQ. The CDR3 DNA follows: TGCGCCAGCAGCTGGGAGAGGGATTCCTACGAGCAGTACTTC. The encoded protein is CASSWERDSYEQYF.

The CDR3 sequence: CASSTRGGGVTDTQYF. CDR3 DNA: TGTGCCAGCAGTACACGCGGGGGAGGGGTGACAGATACGCAGTATTTT. The chain recombines TRBV28 with TRBJ2-3; 7 nucleotides align to TRBD2. The germline gives CDR1 MDHEN, CDR2 SYDVKM. This CDR3 has 16 amino acids. Unmatched junction bases numbered 11, after V lost 5 bases and J lost 3 bases.

Only one count was recorded for this clone. The rearrangement joins TRBV7-3 to TRBJ2-2; a weak D match, TRBD2 (5 bases). V was pared by 1 base and J by 4 bases, with 16 bases between. Germline V gene sequence: CDR1 SGHTA, CDR2 FQGTGA. The CDR3 length is 17 residues. CDR3 in DNA: TGTGCCAGCAGCTTAATGACCGGGAAGTCCGGCACCGGGGAGCTGTTTTTT. Its translation is CASSLMTGKSGTGELFF. Using reference TRBV7-3 and TRBJ2-2 for the parts outside the CDR3, the full variable domain is GAGVSQTPSNKVTEKGKYVELRCDPISGHTALYWYRQSLGQGPEFLIYFQGTGAADDSGLPNDRFFAVRPEGSVSTLKIQRTERGDSAVYLCASSLMTGKSGTGELFFGEGSRLTVL.

On this clone itself: This sample includes further DNA sequences coding for the same CDR3. The chain links TRBV2 to TRBJ2-3; 7 nucleotides agree with TRBD1. The CDR3 runs to 13 residues. V shed 7 bases and J 1 base; nucleotides not matched to a gene: 2. The V gene's germline CDR1 is SNHLY and CDR2 FYNNEI. CDR3 DNA: TGTGCCAGCAACGGACAGGGCACAGATACGCAGTATTTT. This encodes CASNGQGTDTQYF.

The rearrangement joins TRBV28 to TRBJ1-1; D might be TRBD1 (5 bases). The CDR3 consists of 14 residues. Looked up from germline, CDR1 is MDHEN and CDR2 is SYDVKM. Trimming removed 7 bases at V and 3 bases at J, with 15 bases between. CDR3 bases: TGTGCCAGCATTCCGTCCGGGGGGTACACTGAAGCTTTCTTT. Translated, it gives CASIPSGGYTEAFF. Based on the CDR3 plus reference TRBV28 and TRBJ1-1, the full variable domain is DVKVTQSSRYLVKRTGEKVFLECVQDMDHENMFWYRQDPGLGLRLIYFSYDVKMKEKGDIPEGYSVSREKKERFSLILESASTNQTSMYLCASIPSGGYTEAFFGQGTRLTVV.

This chain links TRBV2 with TRBJ1-2, with 8 bases fitting TRBD1. V lost 7 bases to trimming and J lost 8 bases; unmatched junction nucleotides: 15. CDR3 length: 15 residues. The V gene's germline CDR1 is SNHLY and CDR2 FYNNEI. CDR3 sequence reads: CASIRLGQGAGGYTF. The CDR3 coding sequence is TGTGCCAGCATCCGACTGGGGCAGGGGGCAGGCGGCTACACCTTC. Using reference TRBV2 and TRBJ1-2 for the parts outside the CDR3, the full variable domain is EPEVTQTPSHQVTQMGQEVILRCVPISNHLYFYWYRQILGQKVEFLVSFYNNEISEKSEIFDDQFSVERPDGSNFTLKIRSTKLEDSAMYFCASIRLGQGAGGYTFGSGTRLTVV.

The rearrangement joins TRBV5-1 to TRBJ1-1; 8 bases agree with TRBD1. Germline values: CDR1 SGHRS, CDR2 YFSETQ. Trimming took 0 bases from V and 0 from J; bases not matched to a gene: 1. The CDR3 length is 15 residues. The CDR3 reads CASSLAGGLNTEAFF. DNA for the CDR3: TGCGCCAGCAGCTTGGCAGGGGGCCTGAACACTGAAGCTTTCTTT. Looking up the rest from reference TRBV5-1 and TRBJ1-1 gives the full variable domain: KAGVTQTPRYLIKTRGQQVTLSCSPISGHRSVSWYQQTPGQGLQFLFEYFSETQRNKGNFPGRFSGRQFSNSRSEMNVSTLELGDSALYLCASSLAGGLNTEAFFGQGTRLTVV.